This T cell receptor (beta chain) stems from a study of cytomegalovirus exposure and HLA in healthy donors. Study-level points and caveats: HLA allele associations emerged for some 16,000 TCR beta sequences in a later analysis, at 0.05 false discovery rate. A prior analysis recorded that most TCR beta V segments were productive about 87% or about 30% of the time. As a later analysis showed, several of the most significant clusters appeared to be linked to common viral pathogens.

PCR primers comprised 60 Vbeta and 13 Jbeta primers. Method: immunoSEQ multiplex PCR; TCRdb's copy keeps in-frame clones and lacks some. The profile shows 110,000 to 150,000 clones, 70% to 85% of them singletons. Details on this clone: Antigen specificity is unknown.

Germline values: CDR1 LGHNA, CDR2 YSLEER. CDR3 size: 13 residues. V was clipped by 3 bases and J by 7 bases, with 9 bases between them. The chain has TRBV4-3 and TRBJ2-2; D gene ambiguous. Sequenced sample: PBMCs. The clonotype comes from a male donor in good health and CMV-seronegative. Here the CDR3 reads CASSQVLSGELFF. CDR3 DNA sequence: TGCGCCAGCAGCCAGGTCCTTAGCGGGGAGCTGTTTTTT.